The entry below describes one TCR beta chain. This entry comes from a study of PD-L1 blockade in urothelial cancer. TCRdb's table, derived via immunoSEQ multiplex PCR, lists solely in-frame clones and lacks some. Of about 38,000 clones listed, just under 85% are singletons. V lost 4 bases to trimming and J lost 6 bases; unmatched junction nucleotides: 6. Germline V gene sequence: CDR1 SGHNT, CDR2 YYREEE (reference sequence). The CDR3 extends over 16 amino acids. Time point: pretreatment peripheral blood. V and J are TRBV5-4 and TRBJ2-2; 13 nucleotides line up with TRBD2. The sequences come from PBMCs, collected around atezolizumab (anti-PD-L1) treatment. The TCR was taken from a man aged 80 or over with urothelial cancer. The CDR3 DNA reads as TGTGCCAGCAGCCGACTAGCGGGAGGCCGTGCCGGGGAGCTGTTTTTT. Translation gives CASSRLAGGRAGELFF.